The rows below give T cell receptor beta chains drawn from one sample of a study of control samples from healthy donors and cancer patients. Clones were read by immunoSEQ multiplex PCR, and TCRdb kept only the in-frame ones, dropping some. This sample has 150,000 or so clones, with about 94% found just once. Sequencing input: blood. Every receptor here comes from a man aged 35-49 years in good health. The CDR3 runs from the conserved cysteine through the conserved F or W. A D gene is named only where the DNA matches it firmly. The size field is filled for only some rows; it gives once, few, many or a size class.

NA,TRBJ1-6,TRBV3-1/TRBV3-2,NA,CASSLDPAGSPLHF,TGTGCCAGCAGCCTTGACCCAGCAGGGTCACCCCTCCACTTT
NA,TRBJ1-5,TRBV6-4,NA,CASVRSEFQPQHF,TGTGCCAGCGTCCGAAGCGAGTTTCAGCCCCAGCATTTT
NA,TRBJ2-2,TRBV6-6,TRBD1,CASTWTGQTGELFF,TGTGCCAGCACTTGGACAGGGCAAACCGGGGAGCTGTTTTTT
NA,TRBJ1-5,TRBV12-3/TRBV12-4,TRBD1,CASSRDSYQPQHF,TGTGCCAGCAGCCGGGACAGCTATCAGCCCCAGCATTTT
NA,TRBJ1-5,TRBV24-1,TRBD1,CATSDLRRQGVGQPQHF,TGTGCCACCAGTGACCTACGCCGACAGGGGGTTGGGCAGCCCCAGCATTTT
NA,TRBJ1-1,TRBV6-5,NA,CASSYSIRATEAFF,TGTGCCAGCAGTTACTCGATCAGGGCAACTGAAGCTTTCTTT
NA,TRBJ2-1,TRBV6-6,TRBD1,CASSYSRGRPNNEQFF,TGTGCCAGCAGTTACTCGAGGGGGCGACCTAACAATGAGCAGTTCTTC
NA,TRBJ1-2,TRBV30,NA,CAWSLAGGYGYTF,TGTGCCTGGAGCCTAGCGGGGGGCTATGGCTACACCTTC
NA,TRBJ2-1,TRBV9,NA,CASSARDPNNEQFF,TGTGCCAGCAGCGCGCGGGACCCCAACAATGAGCAGTTCTTC
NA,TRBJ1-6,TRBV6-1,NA,CASSEIGPDFYNSPLHF,TGTGCCAGCAGTGAAATCGGACCGGACTTCTATAATTCACCCCTCCACTTT
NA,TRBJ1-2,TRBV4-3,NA,CASSPPHRAAGYTF,TGCGCCAGCAGCCCCCCCCACAGGGCCGCCGGCTACACCTTC
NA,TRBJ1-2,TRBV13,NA,CATATGPYGYTF,TGTGCCACCGCCACAGGACCCTATGGCTACACCTTC
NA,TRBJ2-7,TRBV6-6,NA,CASGGREYEQYF,TGTGCCAGCGGGGGCAGGGAATACGAGCAGTACTTC
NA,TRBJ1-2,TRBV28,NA,CASSFGPVPLGGYTF,TGTGCCAGCAGTTTCGGTCCGGTGCCCCTCGGTGGCTACACCTTC
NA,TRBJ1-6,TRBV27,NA,CASSSDLIGSPLHF,TGTGCCAGCAGTTCGGACCTGATTGGATCACCCCTCCACTTT
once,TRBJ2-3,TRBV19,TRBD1,CASSITGQVFTDTQYF,TGTGCCAGTAGTATTACGGGACAGGTATTCACAGATACGCAGTATTTT
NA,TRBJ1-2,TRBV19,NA,CASSIAQGANYGYTF,TGTGCCAGTAGTATCGCTCAGGGCGCTAACTATGGCTACACCTTC
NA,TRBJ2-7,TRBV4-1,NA,CASSQKQGSYEQYF,TGCGCCAGCAGCCAAAAACAGGGTTCCTACGAGCAGTACTTC
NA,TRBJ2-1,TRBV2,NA,CASSEGPLSSNEQFF,TGTGCCAGCAGTGAAGGCCCTCTATCCTCCAATGAGCAGTTCTTC
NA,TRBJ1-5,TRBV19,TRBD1,CASSNRDSGHQPQHF,TGTGCCAGTAGTAATAGGGACAGTGGGCATCAGCCCCAGCATTTT
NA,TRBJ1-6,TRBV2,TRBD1,CASSEDRGHISGSPLHF,TGTGCCAGCAGTGAAGACAGGGGGCACATCAGCGGGTCACCCCTCCACTTT
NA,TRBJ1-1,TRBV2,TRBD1,CASRDWYTGVNTEAFF,TGTGCCAGCAGGGATTGGTATACAGGGGTGAACACTGAAGCTTTCTTT
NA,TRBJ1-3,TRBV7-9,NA,CASSPSGPTGISGNTIYF,TGTGCCAGCAGCCCCTCTGGACCGACAGGAATCTCTGGAAACACCATATATTTT
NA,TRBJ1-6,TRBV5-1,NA,CASSLTESSYNSPLHF,TGCGCCAGCAGCCTGACCGAAAGCTCCTATAATTCACCCCTCCACTTT
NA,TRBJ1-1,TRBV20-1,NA,CSHRAGTEAFF,TGCAGTCACAGGGCGGGCACTGAAGCTTTCTTT
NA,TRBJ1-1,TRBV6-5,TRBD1,CASSPRQGENTEAFF,TGTGCCAGCAGTCCCCGACAGGGGGAGAACACTGAAGCTTTCTTT
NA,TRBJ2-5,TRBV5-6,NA,CASSFGVVETQYF,TGTGCCAGCAGCTTTGGCGTTGTGGAGACCCAGTACTTC
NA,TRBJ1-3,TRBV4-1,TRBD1,CASSFRTGDPNTIYF,TGCGCCAGCAGCTTCCGTACAGGGGACCCAAACACCATATATTTT
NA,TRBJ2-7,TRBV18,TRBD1,CASSPTGALGQYF,TGTGCCAGCTCACCGACAGGGGCGTTGGGGCAGTACTTC
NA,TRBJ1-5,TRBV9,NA,CASSVDQDQPQHF,TGTGCCAGCAGCGTAGACCAAGATCAGCCCCAGCATTTT
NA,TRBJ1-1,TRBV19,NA,CASTPSRLNTEAFF,TGTGCCAGTACACCATCCAGGCTAAACACTGAAGCTTTCTTT